Below, 25 T cell receptor beta chains from the same sample are listed, as sequenced in a study of T-cell memory formation after mild COVID-19. TCRdb passed the 5' RACE reads through MiXCR, listing each CDR3 protein once. The table includes fewer than 300,000 distinct CDR3 sequences, about a sixth detected once. The sample consisted of PBMCs or a T cell subset sorted from them (not recorded which). These receptors came from a man aged 18 to 30 who had mild COVID-19 (a few samples of this study predate the infection). Cell type and time point are not known.

CDR3 sequence reads: CASSRDYTSTDTQYF. CDR3 in DNA: TGCGCCAGCAGCAGGGACTATACTAGCACAGATACGCAGTATTTT. V gene TRBV4-1 combines with J gene TRBJ2-3; 7 bases match TRBD2. Trimming at V came to 5 bases and at J to 0 bases, leaving 5 bases not matched to a gene. This CDR3 has 15 amino acids. Germline CDR1 MGHRA, CDR2 YSYEKL.

This clonotype was counted a few times. The rearrangement joins TRBV11-3 to TRBJ2-2, with D maybe TRBD1 (6 bases). This CDR3 comprises 15 residues. V lost 4 bases, J lost 3 bases, and 12 bases lay in between. From germline, CDR1 is SGHNT and CDR2 YENEEA. The CDR3 DNA reads TGTGCCAGCAGCTCCAGAGAGGGGGACACCGGGGAGCTGTTTTTT. Amino acid sequence: CASSSREGDTGELFF.

The chain combines TRBV25-1 with TRBJ1-1, with a tentative D call TRBD1 (6 bases). This CDR3 contains 12 residues. Germline assignment: CDR1 MGHDK and CDR2 SYGVNS. V lost 7 bases to trimming and J lost 3 bases, with 9 bases between them. CDR3 sequence (DNA): TGTGCCAGCACCAAGGGGGACACTGAAGCTTTCTTT. It is translated as CASTKGDTEAFF. Together with reference TRBV25-1 and TRBJ1-1, the CDR3 gives the full variable domain: EADIYQTPRYLVIGTGKKITLECSQTMGHDKMYWYQQDPGMELHLIHYSYGVNSTEKGDLSSESTVSRIRTEHFPLTLESARPSHTSQYLCASTKGDTEAFFGQGTRLTVV.

This clonotype was seen a few times. The chain has TRBV27 and TRBJ1-5, with D possibly matching TRBD1 (5 bases). The V and J ends lost 5 bases and 3 bases respectively, with 17 bases between them. This CDR3 has 16 residues. CDR1 is MNHEY, CDR2 SMNVEV, per germline (reference sequence). The CDR3 loop is CASSPRQLPNNQPQHF. CDR3 nucleotide sequence: TGTGCCAGCAGTCCCCGACAGCTCCCTAACAATCAGCCCCAGCATTTT.

In its sample, this clonotype was seen a few times. The V call is TRBV10-3, the J call TRBJ2-1, with D maybe TRBD2 (6 bases). Germline assignment: CDR1 ENHRY and CDR2 SYGVKD. The ends were cut back, 7 bases at V and 0 bases at J, with 16 bases in the middle. This CDR3 contains 16 residues. The CDR3 DNA reads as TGTGCCATCACGAGTCGGGGGTCAGGCTCCTACAATGAGCAGTTCTTC. Amino acids: CAITSRGSGSYNEQFF.

This clonotype was found a few times. The chain has TRBV6-1 and TRBJ2-5; D might be TRBD2 (7 bases). Germline V gene lookup returns CDR1 MNHNS and CDR2 SASEGT. This CDR3 has 14 residues. Trimming left V 8 bases short and J 2 bases short, with 15 bases between. CDR3 in amino acids: CASVGGPAQETQYF. Here the CDR3 DNA reads TGTGCCAGCGTGGGGGGGCCCGCTCAAGAGACCCAGTACTTC.

The gene calls are TRBV4-2 and TRBJ2-1; D uncertain. The V and J ends lost 0 bases and 4 bases respectively, with 7 bases between them. This CDR3 is built from 14 residues. Per the germline V gene, CDR1 is LGHNA and CDR2 is YNFKEQ. The CDR3 DNA reads as TGTGCCAGCAGCCAAGATACCCAATACAATGAGCAGTTCTTC. Translation: CASSQDTQYNEQFF.

This clonotype was found a few times. This CDR3 is CSASVQRGPLTQYF. CDR3 bases: TGCAGTGCTAGTGTTCAGCGGGGCCCTTTAACCCAGTACTTC. The rearrangement uses TRBV20-1 and TRBJ2-5, with 7 bases matching TRBD2. The junction had 12 bases not matched to a gene; V was cut back by 3 bases and J by 8 bases. The CDR3 spans 14 residues. CDR1 is DFQATT, CDR2 SNEGSKA, per germline (reference sequence).

The sample holds many counts of this clonotype. The chain joins TRBV12-3 or TRBV12-4 to TRBJ1-2; D is undetermined. The CDR3 is 15 residues long. Trimming removed 7 bases from V and 1 base from J, with 16 bases in between. The CDR3 DNA follows: TGTGCCAGCACCCTCCAGACCGGGGTTAACTATGGCTACACCTTC. Translating gives CASTLQTGVNYGYTF.

The J gene is TRBJ2-2, the V gene TRBV2; D gene ambiguous. Germline V gene lookup returns CDR1 SNHLY and CDR2 FYNNEI. This CDR3 is built from 15 residues. V lost 0 bases and J 7 bases, leaving 12 bases between the germline ends. CDR3 sequence: CASSEAFVGLGELFF. The CDR3 DNA reads as TGTGCCAGCAGTGAAGCATTCGTAGGGCTCGGGGAGCTGTTTTTT.

There are a few counts of this clonotype. The V call is TRBV6-5, the J call TRBJ1-6, with D possibly TRBD1 on 5 matching bases. The CDR3 totals 13 residues. Trimming removed 6 bases from V and 6 bases from J, with 9 bases in between. Looked up from germline, CDR1 is MNHEY and CDR2 is SVGAGI. This CDR3 is CASRLDTNSPLHF. Here the CDR3 DNA reads TGTGCCAGCAGACTGGACACTAATTCACCCCTCCACTTT.

The sample holds a few counts of this clonotype. The rearrangement links TRBV27 to TRBJ2-7, with 10 positions matching TRBD2. The trim removed 6 bases at V and 2 bases at J, leaving 7 bases unmatched. This CDR3 spans 15 amino acids. Looked up from germline, CDR1 is MNHEY and CDR2 is SMNVEV (reference sequence). The CDR3 is CASRRGLAVPYEQYF. In nucleotides, the CDR3 is TGTGCCAGCAGACGCGGACTAGCGGTACCCTACGAGCAGTACTTC.

The V call is TRBV5-1, the J call TRBJ2-1; 10 bases line up with TRBD2. Germline lookup yields CDR1 SGHRS and CDR2 YFSETQ. The CDR3 is 14 amino acids. The junction had 2 bases not matched to a gene; V was cut back by 1 base and J by 7 bases. The CDR3 bases are TGCGCCAGCAGCTTGAGCGGGGGGGATAATGAGCAGTTCTTC. Its translation: CASSLSGGDNEQFF.

This clonotype was picked up one time. The junction departs from germline at one end; a sequencing error may be responsible. The chain employs TRBV20-1 and TRBJ2-5; 10 bases are shared with TRBD1. This CDR3 spans 14 amino acids. In germline, CDR1 is DFQATT, CDR2 SNEGSKA (reference sequence). This chain's CDR3 is CSARGTGGEETQYF. The CDR3 DNA reads as TGCAGTGCTAGAGGGACAGGGGGTGAAGAGACACAGTACTTC.

This clonotype was recorded many times. V usage is TRBV7-8 and J usage is TRBJ2-1; D is ambiguous. The CDR3 runs to 12 residues. In germline, CDR1 is SGHVS, CDR2 FQNEAQ. The germline V and J ends were trimmed by 4 bases and 5 bases, with 6 bases remaining between them. The CDR3 protein is CASSSFNNEQFF. Here the CDR3 DNA reads TGTGCCAGCAGCTCCTTTAACAATGAGCAGTTCTTC.

This clonotype came up a few times. The chain uses TRBV4-1 and TRBJ1-1; 7 nucleotides match TRBD1. The CDR3 extends over 14 amino acids. Germline V gives CDR1 MGHRA, CDR2 YSYEKL. The ends lost 1 base at V and 11 bases at J; junction bases unmatched: 10. The CDR3 DNA is TGCGCCAGCAGCCAAGGACAGTGGACAGGTGGGGCTTTCTTT. Translated, it gives CASSQGQWTGGAFF.

This clonotype was picked up a small number of times. This chain connects TRBV7-2 to TRBJ2-1, with TRBD2 matching 8 bases. The ends lost 0 bases at V and 4 bases at J; junction bases unmatched: 5. CDR3 size: 16 residues. The germline CDR1 and CDR2 sequences are SGHTA and FQGNSA. CDR3 region: CASSLAPRGGYNEQFF. CDR3 bases: TGTGCCAGCAGCTTAGCGCCCCGGGGGGGTTACAATGAGCAGTTCTTC.

The sample holds a few counts of this clonotype. The genes are TRBV20-1 and TRBJ1-2; possible D gene TRBD1, 5 bases. The germline gives CDR1 DFQATT, CDR2 SNEGSKA (reference sequence). The CDR3 totals 14 residues. V was pared by 1 base and J by 4 bases, with 13 bases between. The DNA of the CDR3 is TGCAGTGCTAGAGTCCAGGGACCCTCCTATGGCTACACCTTC. It translates to CSARVQGPSYGYTF.

The genes are TRBV4-1 and TRBJ2-5; the D is unclear. Trimming took off 8 bases at V and 5 bases at J, with 9 bases between the two ends. Germline V gene lookup returns CDR1 MGHRA and CDR2 YSYEKL. This CDR3 spans 11 amino acids. Here the CDR3 reads CASAEWETQYF. As DNA, the CDR3 is TGCGCCAGCGCGGAATGGGAGACCCAGTACTTC.

This clonotype was found many times. This sequence joins TRBV5-1 and TRBJ2-2; TRBD2 might be the D (5 bases). The germline V gene has CDR1 SGHRS and CDR2 YFSETQ. The CDR3 contains 15 residues. Trimming cost V 1 base and J 5 bases, with 12 bases left between them. In DNA form, the CDR3 reads TGCGCCAGCAGCTTGTGGAGGATACGGACCGGGGAGCTGTTTTTT. Protein sequence: CASSLWRIRTGELFF.

This chain links TRBV5-5 with TRBJ2-4; tentative D call: TRBD1 (5 bases). Trimming cost V 2 bases and J 1 base, with 7 bases left between them. CDR3 length: 14 residues. Looked up from germline, CDR1 is SGHKS and CDR2 is YYEKEE (reference sequence). The CDR3 coding sequence is TGTGCCAGCAGCTTCCAGGGCGCCAAAAACATTCAGTACTTC. Protein sequence: CASSFQGAKNIQYF.

This clonotype was observed a few times. The chain uses TRBV9 and TRBJ1-2; D perhaps matches TRBD1 (5 bases). The CDR3 runs 13 residues. Trimming cost V 3 bases and J 8 bases, with 14 bases left between them. Germline CDR1 SGDLS, CDR2 YYNGEE. The CDR3 here is CASSAGFVSGYTF. CDR3 DNA sequence: TGTGCCAGCAGCGCAGGGTTTGTAAGCGGCTACACCTTC.

The CDR3 loop is CASSDRDRGIQETQYF. In DNA form, the CDR3 reads TGTGCCAGCAGTGATCGGGACAGGGGAATCCAAGAGACCCAGTACTTC. V and J are TRBV12-3 or TRBV12-4 and TRBJ2-5; 10 nucleotides line up with TRBD1. With V trimmed by 5 bases and J by 1 base, 7 bases remained unmatched. The CDR3 length is 16 residues.

This clonotype occurred a few times. V is TRBV5-1 and J is TRBJ2-6; D could derive from TRBD1 or TRBD2 (5 bases each). There are 15 residues in the CDR3. With 5 bases removed from V and 4 bases from J, the gap between germline ends came to 13 bases. Germline loops: CDR1 SGHRS, CDR2 YFSETQ. In DNA, the CDR3 is TGCGCCAGCAGTACCTCCGGGGACGGGGCCAACGTCCTGACTTTC. Translated: CASSTSGDGANVLTF.

In this sample, this clonotype turned up a few times. This chain links TRBV9 with TRBJ2-2; no firm D call. This CDR3 is 15 amino acids long. Deletions cut 0 bases from V and 3 bases from J, with 9 bases between. Germline V lookup: CDR1 SGDLS, CDR2 YYNGEE. CDR3 DNA sequence: TGTGCCAGCAGCGTAGAGGGCAGTTACACCGGGGAGCTGTTTTTT. Translation: CASSVEGSYTGELFF.